This T cell receptor beta chain was sequenced for a study of blood T cell repertoires in COVID-19. Whole-study context: There were acute and convalescent COVID-19 samples, and they came from the United States, Italy and Spain. Sources were T cells, B-cell-depleted T cells, or PBMCs; the material itself was cDNA or gDNA.

The CDR3 totals 14 residues. The germline gives CDR1 SGHTA, CDR2 FQGNSA. The ends were cut back, 0 bases at V and 8 bases at J, with 13 bases in the middle. Authors' methods: Nucleated cell number was recorded as an estimate derived from reference gene primer amplification. Assay used: immunoSEQ multiplex PCR; TCRdb lists only in-frame clones, some missing. For V, J and clone size, that table is used; D and trimming come from the DNA. This sample has roughly 14,000 clones, with approximately 88% found just once. The chain uses TRBV7-2 and TRBJ1-2, with D possibly matching TRBD1 (6 bases). This TCR was sampled from a woman of 80 years or more with COVID-19, enrolled during active disease. The sample was peripheral blood. The CDR3 here is CASSLAGGAAGYTF. CDR3 DNA sequence: TGTGCCAGCAGCTTAGCTGGGGGGGCCGCGGGCTACACCTTC.